Listed below are T cell receptor beta chains from one sample, sequenced in a study of molecular identifiers for immune sequencing clone quantification. TCRdb called the PCR reads again in MiXCR, with one record for every CDR3 protein. Of roughly 100,000 distinct CDR3 sequences listed, under 40% are singletons. The sequencing input was naive CD8+ T cells from blood, with Jurkat cell RNA spiked in. These receptors came from a human donor in good health. Some libraries in this study had Jurkat cell RNA spiked in. Each CDR3 is given with its conserved first and last residue. D genes are given only for firm matches. Only some rows state a clone size, as once, few, many or a class for expanded clones.

D gene: -; clone size: many; J gene: TRBJ2-7; V gene: TRBV29-1; CDR3 protein: CSVVLLRSYEQYF; CDR3 DNA: TGCAGCGTTGTATTGCTTCGGTCCTACGAGCAGTACTTC
D gene: TRBD1; clone size: once; J gene: TRBJ1-3; V gene: TRBV4-1; CDR3 protein: CASSRQGNAGNTKYF; CDR3 DNA: TGCGCCAGCAGCAGACAGGGTAACGCTGGAAACACCAAATATTTT
D gene: -; clone size: -; J gene: TRBJ2-7; V gene: TRBV4-1; CDR3 protein: CASSPRPGFHEQYF; CDR3 DNA: TGCGCCAGCAGCCCGAGACCAGGGTTCCACGAGCAGTACTTC
D gene: -; clone size: many; J gene: TRBJ2-3; V gene: TRBV5-1; CDR3 protein: CASSLIGVTDTQYF; CDR3 DNA: TGCGCCAGCAGCTTAATTGGAGTCACAGATACGCAGTATTTT
D gene: -; clone size: few; J gene: TRBJ2-3; V gene: TRBV24-1; CDR3 protein: CATSADYAGGIKDTQYF; CDR3 DNA: TGTGCCACCAGTGCCGACTATGCTGGCGGGATTAAGGATACGCAGTATTTT
D gene: -; clone size: -; J gene: TRBJ2-7; V gene: TRBV20-1; CDR3 protein: CSAQTGTGSYEQYF; CDR3 DNA: TGCAGTGCTCAAACCGGGACTGGATCCTACGAGCAGTACTTC
D gene: -; clone size: -; J gene: TRBJ1-5; V gene: TRBV28; CDR3 protein: CASSLFGDQPQHF; CDR3 DNA: TGTGCCAGCAGTTTATTTGGCGATCAGCCCCAGCATTTT
D gene: TRBD1; clone size: many; J gene: TRBJ2-7; V gene: TRBV6-5; CDR3 protein: CASSNGQGSYEQYF; CDR3 DNA: TGTGCCAGCAGTAACGGACAGGGTTCTTACGAGCAGTACTTC
D gene: -; clone size: -; J gene: TRBJ2-5; V gene: TRBV9; CDR3 protein: CASSVGSLVGETQYF; CDR3 DNA: TGTGCCAGCAGCGTAGGAAGCCTAGTGGGAGAGACCCAGTACTTC
D gene: -; clone size: many; J gene: TRBJ2-7; V gene: TRBV7-9; CDR3 protein: CASSLVGTDGSYEQYF; CDR3 DNA: TGTGCCAGCAGCTTAGTCGGTACGGACGGCTCCTACGAGCAGTACTTC
D gene: -; clone size: few; J gene: TRBJ2-3; V gene: TRBV4-3; CDR3 protein: CASSPGAPSTDTQYF; CDR3 DNA: TGCGCCAGCAGCCCTGGGGCGCCTAGCACAGATACGCAGTATTTT
D gene: -; clone size: -; J gene: TRBJ1-2; V gene: TRBV12-3/TRBV12-4; CDR3 protein: CASSPSGYGYTF; CDR3 DNA: TGTGCCAGCAGTCCCTCGGGCTATGGCTACACCTTC
D gene: TRBD1; clone size: few; J gene: TRBJ2-1; V gene: TRBV28; CDR3 protein: CASIPGQDLYNEQFF; CDR3 DNA: TGTGCCAGCATCCCTGGACAGGACCTTTACAATGAGCAGTTCTTC
D gene: TRBD1; clone size: few; J gene: TRBJ2-7; V gene: TRBV19; CDR3 protein: CASSRGWDRGSYEQYF; CDR3 DNA: TGTGCCAGTAGTAGGGGCTGGGACAGGGGGTCCTACGAGCAGTACTTC
D gene: -; clone size: -; J gene: TRBJ2-7; V gene: TRBV3-1; CDR3 protein: CASSQIKRSSYEQYF; CDR3 DNA: TGTGCCAGCAGCCAAATCAAGCGGAGCTCCTACGAGCAGTACTTC
D gene: -; clone size: -; J gene: TRBJ2-2; V gene: TRBV6-5; CDR3 protein: CASTTWDGELFF; CDR3 DNA: TGTGCCAGCACCACGTGGGATGGGGAGCTGTTTTTT
D gene: -; clone size: -; J gene: TRBJ2-6; V gene: TRBV4-3; CDR3 protein: CASSLDDSGANVLTF; CDR3 DNA: TGCGCCAGCAGCTTGGACGACTCTGGGGCCAACGTCCTGACTTTC
D gene: -; clone size: many; J gene: TRBJ1-2; V gene: TRBV4-3; CDR3 protein: CASSQGPRHAIYGYTF; CDR3 DNA: TGCGCCAGCAGCCAAGGCCCCCGACACGCTATCTATGGCTACACCTTC
D gene: -; clone size: -; J gene: TRBJ1-1; V gene: TRBV14; CDR3 protein: CASSPRPLQMSTEAFF; CDR3 DNA: TGTGCCAGCAGCCCCCGTCCCTTGCAAATGAGCACTGAAGCTTTCTTT
D gene: -; clone size: few; J gene: TRBJ2-7; V gene: TRBV20-1; CDR3 protein: CSAREVQGSYEQYF; CDR3 DNA: TGCAGTGCTAGAGAGGTCCAAGGCTCCTACGAGCAGTACTTC
D gene: -; clone size: many; J gene: TRBJ1-1; V gene: TRBV9; CDR3 protein: CASSARAGDTEAFF; CDR3 DNA: TGTGCCAGCAGCGCACGGGCAGGGGACACTGAAGCTTTCTTT
D gene: TRBD2; clone size: many; J gene: TRBJ2-7; V gene: TRBV28; CDR3 protein: CASSLLRERYEQYF; CDR3 DNA: TGTGCCAGCAGTTTATTGCGGGAGCGGTACGAGCAGTACTTC
D gene: TRBD1; clone size: -; J gene: TRBJ2-5; V gene: TRBV28; CDR3 protein: CASSRDSHETQYF; CDR3 DNA: TGTGCCAGCAGTCGGGACAGCCATGAGACCCAGTACTTC
D gene: -; clone size: -; J gene: TRBJ2-7; V gene: TRBV14; CDR3 protein: CASSLVGGDEQYF; CDR3 DNA: TGTGCCAGCAGCCTAGTAGGAGGGGATGAGCAGTACTTC
D gene: -; clone size: -; J gene: TRBJ1-5; V gene: TRBV19; CDR3 protein: CASQPGGVGQPQHF; CDR3 DNA: TGTGCCAGTCAACCCGGGGGGGTAGGACAGCCCCAGCATTTT
D gene: TRBD1; clone size: few; J gene: TRBJ1-2; V gene: TRBV6-8; CDR3 protein: CASSLGPGTGALGYTF; CDR3 DNA: TGTGCCAGCAGTTTGGGTCCCGGGACAGGGGCGCTTGGCTACACCTTC
D gene: TRBD2; clone size: once; J gene: TRBJ2-7; V gene: TRBV19; CDR3 protein: CASSTALAGGGELYF; CDR3 DNA: TGTGCCAGTAGTACCGCGCTAGCGGGAGGCGGCGAGCTGTACTTC
D gene: TRBD1; clone size: -; J gene: TRBJ1-4; V gene: TRBV4-3; CDR3 protein: CASSQDIRTGSRTNEKLFF; CDR3 DNA: TGCGCCAGCAGCCAGGATATTCGGACAGGGTCACGGACTAATGAAAAACTGTTTTTT
D gene: -; clone size: -; J gene: TRBJ2-1; V gene: TRBV7-9; CDR3 protein: CASSPWEQSFYEQFF; CDR3 DNA: TGTGCCAGCAGCCCTTGGGAACAGTCCTTTTATGAGCAGTTCTTC
D gene: -; clone size: -; J gene: TRBJ2-6; V gene: TRBV3-1; CDR3 protein: CASSQGGTGANVLTF; CDR3 DNA: TGTGCCAGCAGCCAAGGTGGCACTGGGGCCAACGTCCTGACTTTC
D gene: -; clone size: many; J gene: TRBJ2-7; V gene: TRBV20-1; CDR3 protein: CSARDGAGEYF; CDR3 DNA: TGCAGTGCTAGAGACGGGGCAGGGGAGTACTTC
D gene: -; clone size: -; J gene: TRBJ1-6; V gene: TRBV27; CDR3 protein: CASRRPGSNSPLHF; CDR3 DNA: TGTGCCAGCAGGCGGCCGGGCTCCAATTCACCCCTCCACTTT
D gene: -; clone size: few; J gene: TRBJ2-3; V gene: TRBV27; CDR3 protein: CASMRGALDTQYF; CDR3 DNA: TGTGCCAGCATGAGAGGAGCCCTAGATACGCAGTATTTT
D gene: -; clone size: many; J gene: TRBJ2-5; V gene: TRBV29-1; CDR3 protein: CSASAETQYF; CDR3 DNA: TGCAGCGCCTCCGCCGAGACCCAGTACTTC
D gene: -; clone size: few; J gene: TRBJ2-7; V gene: TRBV3-2; CDR3 protein: CASSPQDGTYEQYF; CDR3 DNA: TGTGCCAGCAGCCCGCAGGACGGCACCTACGAGCAGTACTTC
D gene: -; clone size: many; J gene: TRBJ2-4; V gene: TRBV2; CDR3 protein: CASSEGQLAKNIQYF; CDR3 DNA: TGTGCCAGCAGTGAAGGTCAACTAGCCAAAAACATTCAGTACTTC
D gene: -; clone size: -; J gene: TRBJ2-6; V gene: TRBV24-1; CDR3 protein: CATSETMSGANVLTF; CDR3 DNA: TGTGCCACCAGTGAAACGATGTCTGGGGCCAACGTCCTGACTTTC
D gene: -; clone size: few; J gene: TRBJ2-3; V gene: TRBV28; CDR3 protein: CASRLDYLRTDTQYF; CDR3 DNA: TGTGCCAGCAGGCTGGACTACCTACGCACAGATACGCAGTATTTT
D gene: -; clone size: few; J gene: TRBJ2-7; V gene: TRBV5-6; CDR3 protein: CASSLGGVRNEQYF; CDR3 DNA: TGTGCCAGCAGCTTGGGGGGGGTCAGGAACGAGCAGTACTTC
D gene: TRBD2; clone size: many; J gene: TRBJ2-7; V gene: TRBV28; CDR3 protein: CASSTRTSAAYEQYF; CDR3 DNA: TGTGCCAGCAGTACCCGGACTAGCGCTGCCTACGAGCAGTACTTC
D gene: -; clone size: -; J gene: TRBJ1-5; V gene: TRBV20-1; CDR3 protein: CSAHGQPNQPQQF; CDR3 DNA: TGCAGTGCCCATGGTCAGCCAAATCAGCCCCAGCAATTT
D gene: -; clone size: few; J gene: TRBJ1-2; V gene: TRBV2; CDR3 protein: CASSDGAELYGYTF; CDR3 DNA: TGTGCCAGCAGTGACGGGGCAGAGTTATATGGCTACACCTTC
D gene: -; clone size: -; J gene: TRBJ2-7; V gene: TRBV12-3/TRBV12-4; CDR3 protein: CASSFGTGQVKQYF; CDR3 DNA: TGTGCCAGCAGTTTCGGGACGGGTCAGGTTAAGCAGTACTTC
D gene: -; clone size: -; J gene: TRBJ2-3; V gene: TRBV3-1; CDR3 protein: CASSESRYDGGHTQYF; CDR3 DNA: TGTGCCAGCAGCGAAAGTCGGTATGACGGGGGGCATACGCAGTATTTT
D gene: -; clone size: few; J gene: TRBJ2-7; V gene: TRBV6-1; CDR3 protein: CASSVWRNEQYF; CDR3 DNA: TGTGCCAGCAGTGTTTGGCGGAACGAGCAGTACTTC
D gene: -; clone size: -; J gene: TRBJ2-2; V gene: TRBV11-2; CDR3 protein: CASALPGELFF; CDR3 DNA: TGTGCCAGCGCCCTCCCCGGGGAGCTGTTTTTT
D gene: -; clone size: few; J gene: TRBJ2-2; V gene: TRBV20-1; CDR3 protein: CSALTSFDRTGELFF; CDR3 DNA: TGCAGTGCTCTGACTAGTTTCGATAGGACCGGGGAGCTGTTTTTT
D gene: -; clone size: few; J gene: TRBJ1-1; V gene: TRBV5-1; CDR3 protein: CASNQVPGNTEAFF; CDR3 DNA: TGCGCCAGCAACCAAGTTCCGGGGAACACTGAAGCTTTCTTT
D gene: -; clone size: many; J gene: TRBJ1-1; V gene: TRBV7-9; CDR3 protein: CASSLDSPQAFF; CDR3 DNA: TGTGCCAGCAGCTTAGACAGCCCACAAGCTTTCTTT
D gene: TRBD1; clone size: -; J gene: TRBJ2-7; V gene: TRBV6-6; CDR3 protein: CASSHLRDSYEQYF; CDR3 DNA: TGTGCCAGCAGTCATCTTCGGGACAGCTACGAGCAGTACTTC